This TCR beta chain was identified during a study of PD-L1 blockade in urothelial cancer. Assay used: immunoSEQ multiplex PCR; TCRdb lists only in-frame clones, some missing. The sample lists some 30,000 clones, around nine tenths occurring once. This CDR3 contains 15 residues. Germline CDR1 MNHEY, CDR2 SMNVEV (reference sequence). Trimming cost V 5 bases and J 8 bases, with 18 bases left between them. V usage is TRBV27 and J usage is TRBJ1-4, with a possible D match to TRBD1 (5 bases). The sequence came from a man aged 45-65 years with urothelial cancer. The sample was PBMCs, taken around atezolizumab (anti-PD-L1) treatment. The CDR3 region is CASSGTVTRGEKLFF. CDR3 coding DNA: TGTGCCAGCAGTGGGACTGTCACCCGGGGGGAAAAACTGTTTTTT.